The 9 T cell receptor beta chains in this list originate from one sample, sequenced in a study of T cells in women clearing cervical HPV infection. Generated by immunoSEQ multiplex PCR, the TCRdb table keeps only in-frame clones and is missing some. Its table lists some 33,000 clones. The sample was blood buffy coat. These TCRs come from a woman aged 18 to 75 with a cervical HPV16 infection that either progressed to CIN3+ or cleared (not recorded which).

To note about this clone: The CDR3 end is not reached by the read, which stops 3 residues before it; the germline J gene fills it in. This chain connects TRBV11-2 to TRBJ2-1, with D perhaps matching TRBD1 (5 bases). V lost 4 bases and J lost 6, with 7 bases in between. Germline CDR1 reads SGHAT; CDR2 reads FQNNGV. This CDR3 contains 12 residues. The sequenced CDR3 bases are TGTGCCAGCAGCTGGCAGGGCAATGAG. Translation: CASSWQGNE. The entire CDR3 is CASSWQGNEQFF.

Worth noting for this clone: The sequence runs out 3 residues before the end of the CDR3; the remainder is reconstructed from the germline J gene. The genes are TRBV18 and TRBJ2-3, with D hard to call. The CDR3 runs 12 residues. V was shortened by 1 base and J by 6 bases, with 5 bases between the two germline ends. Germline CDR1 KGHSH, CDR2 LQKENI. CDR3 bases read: TGTGCCAGCTCACCACTTATTGATACG. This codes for CASSPLIDT. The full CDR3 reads CASSPLIDTQYF. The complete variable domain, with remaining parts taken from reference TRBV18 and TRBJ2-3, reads NAGVMQNPRHLVRRRGQEARLRCSPMKGHSHVYWYRQLPEEGLKFMVYLQKENIIDESGMPKERFSAEFPKEGPSILRIQQVVRGDSAAYFCASSPLIDTQYFGPGTRLTVL.

The CDR3 bases that were read are TGCGCCAGCAGTGAGTCACTAGCGGGATCCTACGAG. It translates to CASSESLAGSYE. The entire CDR3 protein reads CASSESLAGSYEQYF. The V and J genes are TRBV10-1 and TRBJ2-7; 10 bases align to TRBD2. The sequence runs out 3 residues before the end of the CDR3; the remainder is reconstructed from the germline J gene. This CDR3 contains 15 residues. Losses at the gene ends were 0 bases for V and 1 base for J; bases not matched to a gene: 0. Germline V gene lookup returns CDR1 WNHNN and CDR2 SYGVQD (reference sequence).

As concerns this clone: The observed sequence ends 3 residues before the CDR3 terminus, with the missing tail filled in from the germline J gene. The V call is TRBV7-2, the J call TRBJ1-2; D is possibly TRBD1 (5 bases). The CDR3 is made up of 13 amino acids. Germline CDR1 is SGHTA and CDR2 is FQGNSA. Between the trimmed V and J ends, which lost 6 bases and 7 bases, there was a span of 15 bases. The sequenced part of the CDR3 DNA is TGTGCCAGCAGTTCCACGGGGGGAGGTGGC. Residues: CASSSTGGGG. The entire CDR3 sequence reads CASSSTGGGGYTF.

The sequenced CDR3 bases are TGTGCCAGCAGTGATAGACAGGGGTACCAGTACGAG. Translating it yields CASSDRQGYQYE. The complete CDR3 protein is CASSDRQGYQYEQYF. V and J are TRBV6-1 and TRBJ2-7, with 8 bases aligning to TRBD1. The CDR3 end falls 3 residues outside the read, so it is completed with the germline J gene. The CDR3 consists of 15 residues. Trimming cost V 3 bases and J 4 bases; bases outside gene matches: 8. Germline-derived CDR1 and CDR2 are MNHNS and SASEGT.

Here the CDR3 reads CASSLTTLAEAFF. The part of the CDR3 DNA that was read is TGTGCCAGCAGCTTAACGACACTCGCTGAA. V gene TRBV7-9 combines with J gene TRBJ1-1; no firm D call. The read terminates 3 residues ahead of where the CDR3 ends, so the germline J gene completes it. Germline V gives CDR1 SEHNR, CDR2 FQNEAQ (reference sequence). The V and J ends lost 2 bases and 6 bases respectively, with 10 bases between them. The CDR3 totals 13 residues.

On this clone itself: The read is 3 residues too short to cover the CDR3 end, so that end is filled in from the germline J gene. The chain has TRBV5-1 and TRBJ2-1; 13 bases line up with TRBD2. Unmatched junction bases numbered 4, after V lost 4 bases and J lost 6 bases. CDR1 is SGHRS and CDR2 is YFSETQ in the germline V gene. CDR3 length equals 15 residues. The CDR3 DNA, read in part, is TGCGCCAGCAGCCCACGGACTAGCGGGAGCAATGAG. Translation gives CASSPRTSGSNE. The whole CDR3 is CASSPRTSGSNEQFF.

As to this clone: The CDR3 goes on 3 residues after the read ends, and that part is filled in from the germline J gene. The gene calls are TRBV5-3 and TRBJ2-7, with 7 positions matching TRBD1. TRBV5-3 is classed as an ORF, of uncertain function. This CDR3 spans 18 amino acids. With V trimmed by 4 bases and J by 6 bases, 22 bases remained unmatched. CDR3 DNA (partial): TGTGCCAGAAGCCCGAGGGGGCATTGCCGGTTGGGTATATGCGAG. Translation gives CARSPRGHCRLGICE. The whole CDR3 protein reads CARSPRGHCRLGICEQYF.

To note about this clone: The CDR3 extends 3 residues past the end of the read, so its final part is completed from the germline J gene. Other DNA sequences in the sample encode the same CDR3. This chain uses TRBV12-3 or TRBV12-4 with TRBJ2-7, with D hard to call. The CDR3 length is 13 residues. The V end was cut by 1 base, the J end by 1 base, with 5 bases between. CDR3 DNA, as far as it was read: TGTGCCAGCAGTTTAGGTCGGTCCTACGAG. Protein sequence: CASSLGRSYE. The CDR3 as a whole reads CASSLGRSYEQYF.